These 7 T cell receptor beta chains originate from one sample sequenced in a study of blood T cell repertoires in COVID-19. Assay: immunoSEQ multiplex PCR; the TCRdb copy retains only in-frame clones and omits some. The data show 250,000 to 350,000 clones, 65% to 85% seen once. Sequencing was done on a sample of peripheral blood. All receptors derive from a human donor with COVID-19, enrolled during active disease. The donor label of this sample is uncertain.

This clone was observed a handful of times. The V and J genes are TRBV19 and TRBJ1-4, with D possibly matching TRBD1 (5 bases). V was clipped by 5 bases and J by 7 bases, with 11 bases between them. This CDR3 spans 13 amino acids. Looked up from germline, CDR1 is LNHDA and CDR2 is SQIVND (reference sequence). The CDR3 DNA reads as TGTGCCAGTAGTGCAGGGTACGGTGAAAAACTGTTTTTT. Its translation is CASSAGYGEKLFF.

This chain joins TRBV9 and TRBJ2-7; possibly TRBD1 for D (5 bases). Germline CDR1 is SGDLS and CDR2 is YYNGEE. The CDR3 is 15 residues long. Trimming stripped 0 bases from V and 0 bases from J, with 10 bases between. The CDR3 reads CASSVAVGLSYEQYF. For the CDR3, the DNA is TGTGCCAGCAGCGTAGCGGTGGGGCTCTCCTACGAGCAGTACTTC.

The chain couples TRBV5-5 to TRBJ1-2, with D possibly being TRBD1 (5 bases). V was clipped by 2 bases and J by 4 bases, with 15 bases between them. Germline lookup yields CDR1 SGHKS and CDR2 YYEKEE (reference sequence). The CDR3 totals 15 residues. In DNA, the CDR3 is TGTGCCAGCAGCTTAAGCCCCGGGACTTCCTATGGCTACACCTTC. It translates to CASSLSPGTSYGYTF.

This chain connects TRBV7-3 to TRBJ2-1, with 8 nucleotides matching TRBD2. Germline CDR1 SGHTA, CDR2 FQGTGA. The ends lost 5 bases at V and 6 bases at J; junction bases unmatched: 15. This CDR3 region has 17 residues. Here the CDR3 reads CASSLRGGTRARNEQFF. The CDR3 bases are TGTGCCAGCAGCCTACGGGGTGGGACTAGGGCCCGCAATGAGCAGTTCTTC.

This chain uses TRBV29-1 with TRBJ1-2, with TRBD1 matching over 9 bases. The V segment lost 7 bases and the J segment 5 bases; nucleotides outside the gene matches: 5. CDR1 is SQVTM and CDR2 is ANQGSEA in the germline V gene. CDR3 length equals 12 residues. The chain's CDR3 is CSAGTGLYGYTF. Here the CDR3 DNA reads TGCAGCGCCGGGACAGGGCTATATGGCTACACCTTC.

The chain is built from TRBV27 and TRBJ1-2; 7 bases match TRBD1. The CDR3 sequence is 14 residues long. The germline CDR1 and CDR2 sequences are MNHEY and SMNVEV (reference sequence). V lost 8 bases and J lost 8; bases outside the gene matches: 14. In DNA form, the CDR3 reads TGTGCCAGCCGAGAAACGAGGGACAGCGTGGGCTACACCTTC. Translated, it gives CASRETRDSVGYTF.

The chain is built from TRBV28 and TRBJ1-2, with D possibly TRBD1 on 6 matching bases. Germline CDR1 reads MDHEN; CDR2 reads SYDVKM. The CDR3 spans 15 residues. Trimming removed 5 bases at V and 5 bases at J, with 18 bases between. CDR3 sequence: CASSPAGTPGYGYTF. The CDR3 DNA follows: TGTGCCAGCAGTCCCGCCGGGACACCGGGGTATGGCTACACCTTC.